This entry is about one T cell receptor (beta chain). What it binds is unknown. This sample was included in a study of post-analysis software for immune sequencing data. At the level of the study: Secondary progressive, relapsing-remitting and progressive-relapsing multiple sclerosis were among the included disease courses.

Carried by the TCR beta cDNA libraries were unique molecular identifiers. T cells numbering 1 to 10 million yielded cDNA molecules that totaled some 500,000. MiXCR, run by TCRdb on the PCR reads, gives a single entry per CDR3 protein. The repertoire holds around 400,000 distinct CDR3 sequences, with roughly 30% as singletons. CDR1 and CDR2 (germline): MNHNS, SASEGT. Trimming took off 1 base at V and 7 bases at J, with 8 bases between the two ends. This CDR3 is built from 13 residues. Study results and limitations: Compared against controls, patients with multiple sclerosis displayed significantly lower normalized Chao1 diversity. Co-batched samples clustered tightly together by F measure. TRBV segments more frequent in patients than in controls numbered roughly 5 and included TRBV5-6, TRBV5-1 and TRBV20-1.

This chain links TRBV6-1 with TRBJ1-5; D is ambiguous. The sequenced material came from blood. The receptor was derived from a girl aged 5-17 years with multiple sclerosis. CDR3 sequence reads: CASSEVGMQPQHF. DNA for the CDR3: TGTGCCAGCAGTGAAGTCGGGATGCAGCCCCAGCATTTT.